Each of the 15 T cell receptor beta chains below was sequenced from the same sample in a study of blood T cell repertoires in COVID-19. The protocol was immunoSEQ multiplex PCR, while the TCRdb copy is restricted to in-frame clones and leaves out a portion. This sample has just over 650,000 clones, with 75% to 90% found just once. Specimen: peripheral blood. These receptors all stem from a woman younger than 35 with acute or convalescent COVID-19.

This clone was picked up a small number of times. The gene calls are TRBV7-9 and TRBJ1-1; D is possibly TRBD1 (5 bases). The CDR3 contains 16 residues. Germline CDR1 is SEHNR and CDR2 is FQNEAQ (reference sequence). The V end lost 2 bases, the J end lost 5 bases, and 18 bases lay between the germline ends. The CDR3 sequence: CASSLRPDGGRTEAFF. Written as DNA, the CDR3 is TGTGCCAGCAGCTTACGGCCTGACGGGGGGAGGACTGAAGCTTTCTTT.

This chain uses TRBV6-6 with TRBJ1-1; D remains unclear. The ends were cut back, 7 bases at V and 11 bases at J, with 14 bases in the middle. Germline V gene lookup returns CDR1 MNHNY and CDR2 SVGAGI (reference sequence). The CDR3 consists of 11 residues. In DNA form, the CDR3 reads TGTGCCAGCACTATTGCTACGGAGGCTTTCTTT. This encodes CASTIATEAFF.

J is TRBJ2-7 and V is TRBV7-2; 7 bases are a match to TRBD2. The CDR3 covers 16 residues. The germline CDR1 and CDR2 sequences are SGHTA and FQGNSA. V shed 0 bases and J 3 bases; nucleotides not matched to a gene: 8. The CDR3 bases are TGTGCCAGCAGCTTAGCCTCACCCGCGGGGGTCTACGAGCAGTACTTC. Protein: CASSLASPAGVYEQYF.

The chain recombines TRBV7-2 with TRBJ1-5, with unresolved D. The CDR3 runs to 14 residues. The V and J ends lost 2 bases and 0 bases respectively, with 5 bases between them. Germline CDR1 SGHTA, CDR2 FQGNSA. The CDR3, as DNA: TGTGCCAGCAGCTTATCTCTTAGCAATCAGCCCCAGCATTTT. It codes for CASSLSLSNQPQHF.

The chain has TRBV7-9 and TRBJ1-4; D perhaps matches TRBD1 (6 bases). The ends were cut back, 1 base at V and 7 bases at J, with 16 bases in the middle. Germline V lookup: CDR1 SEHNR, CDR2 FQNEAQ (reference sequence). CDR3 length equals 16 residues. The CDR3 coding sequence is TGTGCCAGCAGCTTAGGGTTAGGGGGAAGATCTGAAAAACTGTTTTTT. Amino acids: CASSLGLGGRSEKLFF.

The chain joins TRBV7-9 to TRBJ1-1; 7 bases line up with TRBD1. Germline lookup yields CDR1 SEHNR and CDR2 FQNEAQ (reference sequence). The trim removed 8 bases at V and 5 bases at J, leaving 5 bases unmatched. The CDR3 length is 12 residues. This CDR3 reads CASDRVRTEAFF. In nucleotides, the CDR3 is TGTGCCAGCGACAGGGTGAGGACTGAAGCTTTCTTT.

The rearrangement uses TRBV7-2 and TRBJ2-1, with TRBD1 identical over 8 bases. Germline values: CDR1 SGHTA, CDR2 FQGNSA. This CDR3 contains 16 residues. Trimming took 4 bases from V and 4 from J; bases not matched to a gene: 9. The CDR3 is CASSSLRGRGYNEQFF. The CDR3 region has the DNA TGTGCCAGCAGCTCCCTCAGGGGGCGAGGGTACAATGAGCAGTTCTTC.

V gene TRBV15 combines with J gene TRBJ2-3, with 10 bases lining up with TRBD1. The CDR3 totals 15 residues. The V segment lost 5 bases and the J segment 4 bases; nucleotides outside the gene matches: 6. CDR1 is LNHNV and CDR2 is YYDKDF in the germline V gene (reference sequence). The CDR3 DNA reads as TGTGCCACCAGCCCAGGACAGGGGGTGGCAGATACGCAGTATTTT. It encodes CATSPGQGVADTQYF.

This chain uses TRBV3-1 (or the pseudogene TRBV3-2) with TRBJ2-7; D ambiguous. The V gene's germline CDR1 is LGHDT and CDR2 YNNKEL (reference sequence). The CDR3 covers 11 residues. Trimming pared 6 bases from V and 1 base from J, leaving 4 bases between. The CDR3 loop reads CASRSSYEQYF. CDR3 sequence (DNA): TGTGCCAGCAGGTCTTCCTACGAGCAGTACTTC.

The chain uses TRBV6-5 and TRBJ1-4; 7 bases align to TRBD1. Germline values: CDR1 MNHEY, CDR2 SVGAGI. The CDR3 is 14 amino acids. Unmatched junction bases numbered 8, after V lost 8 bases and J lost 5 bases. CDR3 sequence reads: CASGNRGSNEKLFF. The CDR3 coding sequence is TGTGCCAGCGGTAACAGGGGATCAAATGAAAAACTGTTTTTT.

Notes on this clone: Other DNA variants within this sample encode the same CDR3. The chain employs TRBV14 and TRBJ1-3, with no clear D. V was clipped by 1 base and J by 3 bases, with 4 bases between them. The CDR3 has 13 residues. Germline V gene lookup returns CDR1 SGHDN and CDR2 FVKESK. The CDR3 sequence is CASSQASGNTIYF. The CDR3 nucleotides are TGTGCCAGCAGCCAAGCCAGTGGAAACACCATATATTTT.

In its sample, this clone was seen once. CDR3 loop: CSPWTWGNSGGAFF. CDR3 DNA: TGCAGCCCCTGGACTTGGGGGAACTCTGGGGGGGCTTTCTTT. The rearrangement uses TRBV29-1 and TRBJ1-1, with a tentative D call TRBD1 (5 bases). Germline CDR1 reads SQVTM; CDR2 reads ANQGSEA. This CDR3 spans 14 amino acids. V lost 8 bases to trimming and J lost 11 bases, with 27 bases between them.

The chain is built from TRBV7-8 and TRBJ2-3; 7 nucleotides align to TRBD2. This CDR3 region has 16 residues. V lost 5 bases, J lost 3 bases, and 11 bases stayed unmatched. Germline assignment: CDR1 SGHVS and CDR2 FQNEAQ. CDR3 nucleotide sequence: TGTGCCAGCAGCGACACCGCTGGGGGGGGGACAGATACGCAGTATTTT. Its protein product is CASSDTAGGGTDTQYF.

The V and J genes are TRBV15 and TRBJ1-3, with 8 bases aligning to TRBD1. This CDR3 contains 15 residues. Germline CDR1 reads LNHNV; CDR2 reads YYDKDF (reference sequence). V shed 6 bases and J 1 base; nucleotides not matched to a gene: 5. The CDR3 reads CATRTGAVSGNTIYF. The CDR3 region has the DNA TGTGCCACCAGGACAGGGGCGGTATCTGGAAACACCATATATTTT.

The V call is TRBV5-1, the J call TRBJ1-1; possibly TRBD1 for D (5 bases). The CDR3 is 14 amino acids. The ends were cut back, 0 bases at V and 3 bases at J, with 9 bases in the middle. Germline lookup yields CDR1 SGHRS and CDR2 YFSETQ. CDR3 loop: CASSLVAGHTEAFF. For the CDR3, the DNA is TGCGCCAGCAGCTTGGTAGCAGGGCACACTGAAGCTTTCTTT.